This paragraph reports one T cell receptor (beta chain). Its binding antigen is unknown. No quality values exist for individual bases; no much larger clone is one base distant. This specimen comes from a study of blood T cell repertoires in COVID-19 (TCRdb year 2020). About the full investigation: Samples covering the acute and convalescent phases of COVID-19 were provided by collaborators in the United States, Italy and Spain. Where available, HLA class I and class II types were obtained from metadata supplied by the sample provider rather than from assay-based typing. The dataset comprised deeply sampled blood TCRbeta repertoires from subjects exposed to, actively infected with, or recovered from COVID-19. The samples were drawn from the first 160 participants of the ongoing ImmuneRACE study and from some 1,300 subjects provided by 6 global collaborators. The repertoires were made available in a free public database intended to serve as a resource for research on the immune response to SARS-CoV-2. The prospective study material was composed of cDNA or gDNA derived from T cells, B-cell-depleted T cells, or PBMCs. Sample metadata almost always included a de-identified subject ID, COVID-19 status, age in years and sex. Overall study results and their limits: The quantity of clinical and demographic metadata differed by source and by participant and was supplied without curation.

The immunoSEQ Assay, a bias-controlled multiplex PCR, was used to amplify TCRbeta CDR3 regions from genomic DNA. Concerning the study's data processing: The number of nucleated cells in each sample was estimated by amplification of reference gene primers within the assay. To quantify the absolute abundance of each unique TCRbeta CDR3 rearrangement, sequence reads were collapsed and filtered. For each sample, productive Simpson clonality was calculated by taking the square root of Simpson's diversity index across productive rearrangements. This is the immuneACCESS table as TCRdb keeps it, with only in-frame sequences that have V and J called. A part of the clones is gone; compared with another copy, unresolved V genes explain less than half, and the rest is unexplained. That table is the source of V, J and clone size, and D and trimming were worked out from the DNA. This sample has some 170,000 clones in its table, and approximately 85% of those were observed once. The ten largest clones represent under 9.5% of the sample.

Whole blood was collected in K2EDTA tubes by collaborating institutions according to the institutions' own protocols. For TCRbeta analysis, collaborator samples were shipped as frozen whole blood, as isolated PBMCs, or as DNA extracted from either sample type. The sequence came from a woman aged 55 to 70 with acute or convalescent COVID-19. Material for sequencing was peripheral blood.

CDR3 protein: CAISEASSSYNSPLHF. The DNA sequence reads TGTGCCATCAGTGAAGCGAGTAGCTCCTATAATTCACCCCTCCACTTT. This receptor chain uses TRBV10-3 and TRBJ1-6; the D gene is not confidently resolved. According to the germline V gene, CDR1 reads ENHRY and CDR2 reads SYGVKD. Trimming removed 3 bases from V and 0 bases from J, leaving 9 bases between the germline ends. The CDR3 runs 16 amino acids, cysteine and phenylalanine included. Of all the DNA, just the CDR3 is kept, 48 bases in frame from base 1.